The present TCR beta chain was sequenced within a study of OX40 agonist ivuxolimab in advanced cancers. Whole-study context: Patients were given ivuxolimab, an antibody that agonizes OX40 (CD134). Study observations and caveats: At 0.1-3.0 mg/kg, partial responders had clonal expansion among the lowest observed.

Libraries were prepared by immunoSEQ multiplex PCR; TCRdb keeps only in-frame clonotypes and omits some of them. Among 60,000 to 75,000 clones listed, about 87% were seen once. For this clone: Its antigen is still unknown.

Germline-derived CDR1 and CDR2 are GTSNPN and SVGIG (reference sequence). The trim removed 4 bases at V and 5 bases at J, leaving 19 bases unmatched. This CDR3 comprises 19 residues. The clonotype was recovered from an adult with an advanced solid tumor such as melanoma, head and neck, liver or kidney cancer. The gene calls are TRBV30 and TRBJ2-2, with 10 positions matching TRBD2. The specimen comprised CD4+ or CD8+ T cells sorted from blood, sampled in a trial of the OX40 agonist ivuxolimab. The CDR3 protein is CAWTVMRSASGSQTGELFF. For the CDR3, the DNA is TGTGCCTGGACGGTTATGAGGTCGGCTAGCGGGAGTCAGACCGGGGAGCTGTTTTTT.